What follows are 5 T cell receptor beta chains derived from one specimen sequenced in a study of vaccination effects on CD4 cells after COVID-19. Antigen-specific CD4+ T cells were first expanded with viral peptide pools by the ViraFEST assay and only then sequenced. After around nine days in culture, the CD4+ T cells were isolated. The person had a PCR-confirmed SARS-CoV-2 infection during March to December 2020. Repertoires were generated with immunoSEQ multiplex PCR, while TCRdb's copy carries only in-frame clones and drops some. Of roughly 70,000 clones in the sample, 73% are singletons; the top ten hold 5% to 6%. Their target antigens are unknown. This specimen consisted of CD4+ T cells from PBMCs cultured with HIV peptides, obtained before COVID-19 vaccination. The subset denotes: HIV-1 Nef peptide pool negative control/reference culture. The source of these receptors is a human donor who had a prior SARS-CoV-2 infection.

The chain couples TRBV7-8 to TRBJ1-4; D unclear. Germline-derived CDR1 and CDR2 are SGHVS and FQNEAQ. Trimming pared 5 bases from V and 4 bases from J, leaving 17 bases between. The CDR3 length is 16 residues. In DNA form, the CDR3 reads TGTGCCAGCAGCACCAGGACCGGGAGGTTTAATGAAAAACTGTTTTTT. This encodes CASSTRTGRFNEKLFF.

DNA for the CDR3: TGTGCCAGCAGTTATGGGCTAGCGGGTGACAAACGGGAGCTGTTTTTT. Translation: CASSYGLAGDKRELFF. V is TRBV6-5 and J is TRBJ2-2, with 8 bases that match TRBD2. The germline gives CDR1 MNHEY, CDR2 SVGAGI. Trimming at V came to 3 bases and at J to 9 bases, leaving 12 bases not matched to a gene. This CDR3 region has 16 residues.

The rearrangement joins TRBV7-2 to TRBJ1-1; D is ambiguous. Germline CDR1 SGHTA, CDR2 FQGNSA. This CDR3 contains 13 residues. Trimming removed 5 bases from V and 5 bases from J, with 12 bases in between. CDR3 sequence (DNA): TGTGCCAGCAGCCGAAGGGAGAGGACTGAAGCTTTCTTT. Translated, it gives CASSRRERTEAFF.

The chain recombines TRBV28 with TRBJ2-7; 13 bases line up with TRBD2. In germline, CDR1 is MDHEN, CDR2 SYDVKM. CDR3 size: 17 residues. The trim removed 4 bases at V and 3 bases at J, leaving 9 bases unmatched. Written as DNA, the CDR3 is TGTGCCAGCAGTTCGGGGACTAGCGGGGCCTATGACTACGAGCAGTACTTC. Amino acid sequence: CASSSGTSGAYDYEQYF. The full variable domain, its missing parts supplied by reference TRBV28 and TRBJ2-7, is DVKVTQSSRYLVKRTGEKVFLECVQDMDHENMFWYRQDPGLGLRLIYFSYDVKMKEKGDIPEGYSVSREKKERFSLILESASTNQTSMYLCASSSGTSGAYDYEQYFGPGTRLTVT.

This chain joins TRBV7-9 and TRBJ1-3; no clear D gene. V lost 1 base, J lost 1 base, and 5 bases lay in between. There are 14 residues in the CDR3. CDR1 SEHNR and CDR2 FQNEAQ come from the germline V gene (reference sequence). The CDR3 loop reads CASSLDHSGNTIYF. The CDR3 coding sequence is TGTGCCAGCAGCTTAGACCATTCTGGAAACACCATATATTTT.